The 23 T cell receptor beta chains below were found in one sample sequenced in a study of blood T cell repertoires in COVID-19 (dated by TCRdb to 2020 to 2021). Libraries were made using the immunoSEQ multiplex PCR assay. TCRdb took over this immuneACCESS table, retaining in-frame rearrangements with V and J assigned. Such tables are incomplete; in checked studies, under half of the missing clones stem from an unresolved V gene, and the remainder is unexplained. The sample table lists more than 120,000 clones, around nine tenths of them with a count of one. The top ten hold around 1.6% of the sample. Sequencing was done on a sample of peripheral blood. The receptors stem from a human donor in a cohort sampled during active COVID-19.

The chain is built from TRBV11-2 and TRBJ2-3; TRBD1 might be the D (5 bases). V lost 1 base, J lost 10 bases, and 6 bases lay in between. The CDR3 length is 11 residues. Germline-derived CDR1 and CDR2 are SGHAT and FQNNGV. CDR3 in amino acids: CASSLGGSQYF. The CDR3 bases are TGTGCCAGCAGCTTAGGGGGCTCGCAGTATTTT. The full variable domain, in which reference TRBV11-2 and TRBJ2-3 provide the parts outside the CDR3, is EAGVAQSPRYKIIEKRQSVAFWCNPISGHATLYWYQQILGQGPKLLIQFQNNGVVDDSQLPKDRFSAERLKGVDSTLKIQPAKLEDSAVYLCASSLGGSQYFGPGTRLTVL.

The genes are TRBV27 and TRBJ1-2, with 9 bases matching TRBD1. J was trimmed by 7 bases and V by 6 bases; bases with no gene match: 9. The CDR3 spans 14 residues. Germline V CDR1 and CDR2: MNHEY, SMNVEV (reference sequence). The CDR3 reads CASRYRDRVGGYTF. DNA for the CDR3: TGTGCCAGCAGATACCGGGACAGGGTGGGTGGCTACACCTTC.

J is TRBJ2-2 and V is TRBV25-1; 12 bases align to TRBD2. CDR1 and CDR2 (germline): MGHDK, SYGVNS. With V trimmed by 6 bases and J by 5 bases, 10 bases remained unmatched. The CDR3 contains 17 residues. The DNA of the CDR3 is TGTGCCAGCAGGGCTACGGGACTAGCGGGTAGTACCGGGGAGCTGTTTTTT. Its translation: CASRATGLAGSTGELFF.

The chain employs TRBV4-1 and TRBJ2-3; 8 bases match TRBD2. Germline V gene sequence: CDR1 MGHRA, CDR2 YSYEKL. V shed 0 bases and J 2 bases; nucleotides not matched to a gene: 7. The CDR3 spans 17 residues. The CDR3: CASSQDQGGGYTDTQYF. CDR3 DNA: TGCGCCAGCAGCCAAGATCAGGGCGGGGGGTACACAGATACGCAGTATTTT.

This clone was recorded once. J is TRBJ2-1 and V is TRBV11-2; TRBD2 agrees at 7 bases. The CDR3 runs 14 residues. The J segment lost 4 bases and the V segment lost 5 bases, leaving 5 bases of the junction unmatched. The germline V gene has CDR1 SGHAT and CDR2 FQNNGV. CDR3 sequence: CASSVPGGYNEQFF. CDR3 coding DNA: TGTGCCAGCAGCGTCCCCGGGGGGTACAATGAGCAGTTCTTC.

The CDR3 reads CATSISQGADTQYF. Here the CDR3 DNA reads TGTGCCACCAGCATCTCCCAGGGCGCAGATACGCAGTATTTT. V gene TRBV15 combines with J gene TRBJ2-3; TRBD1 is a possible D gene (5 bases). Germline V gene data show CDR1 as LNHNV and CDR2 as YYDKDF (reference sequence). The CDR3 is 14 residues long. The V gene lost 4 bases and the J gene lost 4 bases, with 12 bases spanning the gap.

This clone was seen more than once but under ten times. The V and J genes are TRBV19 and TRBJ1-5, with 11 bases identical to TRBD1. The J segment lost 5 bases and the V segment lost 6 bases, leaving 9 bases of the junction unmatched. This CDR3 has 16 residues. Germline-derived CDR1 and CDR2 are LNHDA and SQIVND (reference sequence). The CDR3 sequence: CASSSPGQGDHQPQHF. The CDR3 coding sequence is TGTGCCAGTAGCTCTCCGGGACAGGGGGACCATCAGCCCCAGCATTTT.

The chain links TRBV5-1 to TRBJ2-3, with 11 bases fitting TRBD2. V lost 7 bases and J lost 2; bases outside the gene matches: 9. The CDR3 length is 16 residues. Germline CDR1 SGHRS, CDR2 YFSETQ. The CDR3 DNA is TGCGCCAGCCACCGCGGGACTAGCGGTTCCACAGATACGCAGTATTTT. Protein sequence: CASHRGTSGSTDTQYF.

This rearrangement joins TRBV6-5 to TRBJ1-2; TRBD1 aligns across 8 bases. The CDR3 runs to 15 residues. V dropped 4 bases and J dropped 8; count of bases not matched to a gene: 12. Per germline, CDR1 MNHEY and CDR2 SVGAGI. In nucleotides, the CDR3 is TGTGCCAGCAGTTTGGAGGGGGACAGGCGGCGGGGCTACACCTTC. This codes for CASSLEGDRRRGYTF.

This chain connects TRBV7-3 to TRBJ2-5, with D possibly TRBD1 on 6 matching bases. The CDR3 has 13 amino acids. The germline gives CDR1 SGHTA, CDR2 FQGTGA. Between the trimmed V and J ends, which lost 3 bases and 5 bases, there was a span of 10 bases. CDR3 in DNA: TGTGCCAGCAGCTTGGGGGCCCTGGAGACCCAGTACTTC. Translating it yields CASSLGALETQYF.

V gene TRBV4-2 combines with J gene TRBJ2-2; D ambiguous. The CDR3 totals 15 residues. Deletions cut 3 bases from V and 0 bases from J, with 8 bases between. Germline CDR1 and CDR2: LGHNA and YNFKEQ. This chain's CDR3 is CASSHSRTNTGELFF. The CDR3 bases are TGTGCCAGCAGCCATAGTAGAACGAACACCGGGGAGCTGTTTTTT.

The rearrangement links TRBV6-5 to TRBJ1-5; no definite D call. CDR1 MNHEY and CDR2 SVGAGI come from the germline V gene. The length of the CDR3 is 15 residues. V was shortened by 0 bases and J by 0 bases, with 6 bases between the two germline ends. The CDR3 sequence: CASSYSGSSNQPQHF. Written as DNA, the CDR3 is TGTGCCAGCAGTTACTCTGGCAGTAGCAATCAGCCCCAGCATTTT.

The CDR3 DNA sequence: TGTGCCAGCAGTTACGGCAGGGGCCTTCATAATTCACCCCTCCACTTT. Encoded protein: CASSYGRGLHNSPLHF. This sequence joins TRBV6-5 and TRBJ1-6; D perhaps matches TRBD1 (6 bases). The CDR3 spans 16 residues. Trimming shortened V by 2 bases and J by 5 bases, and 13 bases separated the two germline ends. Per the germline V gene, CDR1 is MNHEY and CDR2 is SVGAGI.

The chain's CDR3 is CASSSWGDRGLAFF. The CDR3 region has the DNA TGTGCCAGCAGTTCATGGGGGGACAGGGGCCTGGCTTTCTTT. This chain connects TRBV6-5 to TRBJ1-1; 10 nucleotides agree with TRBD1. Germline assignment: CDR1 MNHEY and CDR2 SVGAGI. The V and J ends lost 4 bases and 11 bases, in that order; junction bases with no gene match: 10. CDR3 length: 14 amino acids.

This chain uses TRBV5-1 with TRBJ2-1; 10 bases match TRBD2. Per the germline V gene, CDR1 is SGHRS and CDR2 is YFSETQ. The CDR3 runs to 16 residues. The V and J ends lost 4 bases and 0 bases, in that order; junction bases with no gene match: 4. The chain's CDR3 is CASSGLAASSYNEQFF. The CDR3 DNA is TGCGCCAGCAGCGGACTAGCGGCGAGCTCCTACAATGAGCAGTTCTTC.

V is TRBV30 and J is TRBJ1-1, with 7 bases lining up with TRBD1. CDR3 size: 15 residues. V dropped 4 bases and J dropped 0; count of bases not matched to a gene: 8. CDR1 GTSNPN and CDR2 SVGIG come from the germline V gene (reference sequence). CDR3 residues: CAWKGGPYLNTEAFF. The CDR3 DNA follows: TGTGCCTGGAAAGGGGGCCCATACTTGAACACTGAAGCTTTCTTT.

This clone showed up just a few times. The chain uses TRBV2 and TRBJ1-2; a weak D match, TRBD1 (5 bases). V lost 5 bases to trimming and J lost 2 bases, with 12 bases between them. The germline V gene encodes CDR1 SNHLY and CDR2 FYNNEI. CDR3 size: 14 residues. As DNA, the CDR3 is TGTGCCAGCAGTCCATTATCAGGGAACTATGGCTACACCTTC. Its protein product is CASSPLSGNYGYTF.

The genes are TRBV6-5 and TRBJ2-2, with 14 positions matching TRBD2. Germline values: CDR1 MNHEY, CDR2 SVGAGI. This CDR3 is 15 amino acids long. V was pared by 6 bases and J by 6 bases, with 3 bases of the junction left unmatched. CDR3 DNA sequence: TGTGCCAGCAGAAAGACTAGCGGGGGGGCCGGGGAGCTGTTTTTT. This encodes CASRKTSGGAGELFF.

V gene TRBV6-5 combines with J gene TRBJ1-6; D might be TRBD1 (5 bases). The CDR3 is made up of 14 amino acids. Deletions cut 7 bases from V and 7 bases from J, with 14 bases between. Germline V CDR1 and CDR2: MNHEY, SVGAGI. The CDR3 spells CASNGQGDNSPLHF. Here the CDR3 DNA reads TGTGCCAGCAACGGGCAGGGTGACAATTCACCCCTCCACTTT.

This clone was observed a single time. The gene calls are TRBV5-1 and TRBJ1-1; tentative D call: TRBD1 (6 bases). CDR1 and CDR2 (germline): SGHRS, YFSETQ. The CDR3 is made up of 16 amino acids. V lost 4 bases and J 3 bases, leaving 19 bases between the germline ends. CDR3 sequence reads: CASSRVGLGGYTEAFF. The CDR3, as DNA: TGCGCCAGCAGCCGAGTTGGATTAGGGGGATACACTGAAGCTTTCTTT.

V usage is TRBV13 and J usage is TRBJ1-6; 8 bases are a match to TRBD1. Germline V gene lookup returns CDR1 PRHDT and CDR2 FYEKMQ (reference sequence). V shed 5 bases, J shed 6 bases, and the junction held 6 bases outside the gene matches. The CDR3 has 15 amino acids. The CDR3 sequence is CASSLRTGGNSPLHF. CDR3 nucleotide sequence: TGTGCCAGCAGCCTTCGAACAGGGGGTAATTCACCCCTCCACTTT.

V and J are TRBV6-4 and TRBJ2-7, with D perhaps matching TRBD1 (6 bases). V was pared by 0 bases and J by 0 bases, with 9 bases between. This CDR3 region has 15 residues. The V gene's germline CDR1 is MRHNA and CDR2 SNTAGT. The CDR3 spells CASSDSWGPSYEQYF. The CDR3 DNA is TGTGCCAGCAGTGACTCGTGGGGGCCCTCCTACGAGCAGTACTTC.

This chain links TRBV18 with TRBJ2-7; D is unclear. In germline, CDR1 is KGHSH, CDR2 LQKENI. The CDR3 has 12 amino acids. V lost 5 bases and J lost 4, with 9 bases in between. In nucleotides, the CDR3 is TGTGCCAGCTCATATCCAGGTTACGAGCAGTACTTC. It yields the protein CASSYPGYEQYF.